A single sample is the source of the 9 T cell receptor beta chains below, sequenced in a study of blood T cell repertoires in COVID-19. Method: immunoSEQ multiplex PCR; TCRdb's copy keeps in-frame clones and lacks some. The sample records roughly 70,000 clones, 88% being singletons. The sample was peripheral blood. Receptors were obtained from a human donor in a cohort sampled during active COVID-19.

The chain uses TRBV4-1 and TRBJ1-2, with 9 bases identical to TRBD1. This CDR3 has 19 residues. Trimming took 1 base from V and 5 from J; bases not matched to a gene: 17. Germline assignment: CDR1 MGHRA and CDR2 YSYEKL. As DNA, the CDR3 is TGCGCCAGCAGCCAAGTCACCGACAGGGGGTTTCGACTGTGGTATGGCTACACCTTC. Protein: CASSQVTDRGFRLWYGYTF.

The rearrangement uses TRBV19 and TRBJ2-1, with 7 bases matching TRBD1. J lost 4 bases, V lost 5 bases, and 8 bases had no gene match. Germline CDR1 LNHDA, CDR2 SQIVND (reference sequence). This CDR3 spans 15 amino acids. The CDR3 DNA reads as TGTGCCAGTAGTGTCACGGGACAGCCATACAATGAGCAGTTCTTC. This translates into CASSVTGQPYNEQFF. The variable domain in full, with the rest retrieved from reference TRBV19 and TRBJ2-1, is DGGITQSPKYLFRKEGQNVTLSCEQNLNHDAMYWYRQDPGQGLRLIYYSQIVNDFQKGDIAEGYSVSREKKESFPLTVTSAQKNPTAFYLCASSVTGQPYNEQFFGPGTRLTVL.

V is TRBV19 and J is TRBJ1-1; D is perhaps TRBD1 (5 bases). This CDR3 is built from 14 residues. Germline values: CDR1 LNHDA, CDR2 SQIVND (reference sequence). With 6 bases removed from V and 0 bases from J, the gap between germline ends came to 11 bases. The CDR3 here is CASRTGRLNTEAFF. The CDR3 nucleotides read TGTGCCAGTAGAACAGGACGGTTGAACACTGAAGCTTTCTTT. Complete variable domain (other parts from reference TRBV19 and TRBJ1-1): DGGITQSPKYLFRKEGQNVTLSCEQNLNHDAMYWYRQDPGQGLRLIYYSQIVNDFQKGDIAEGYSVSREKKESFPLTVTSAQKNPTAFYLCASRTGRLNTEAFFGQGTRLTVV.

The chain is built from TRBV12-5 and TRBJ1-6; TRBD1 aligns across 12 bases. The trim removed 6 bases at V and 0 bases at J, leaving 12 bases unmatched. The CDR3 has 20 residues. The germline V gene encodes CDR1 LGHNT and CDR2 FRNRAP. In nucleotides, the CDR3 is TGTGCTAGTGGGAACTACGGGACAGGGGGCGAAGTCTCCTATAATTCACCCCTCCACTTT. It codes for CASGNYGTGGEVSYNSPLHF.

CDR3 sequence reads: CASSLTTARGYSPLHF. The CDR3 bases are TGTGCCAGCAGCCTAACGACAGCTAGGGGTTATTCACCCCTCCACTTT. The chain carries TRBV11-2 and TRBJ1-6; tentative D call: TRBD1 (5 bases). V was shortened by 5 bases and J by 8 bases, with 19 bases between the two germline ends. Germline-derived CDR1 and CDR2 are SGHAT and FQNNGV. CDR3 size: 16 residues.

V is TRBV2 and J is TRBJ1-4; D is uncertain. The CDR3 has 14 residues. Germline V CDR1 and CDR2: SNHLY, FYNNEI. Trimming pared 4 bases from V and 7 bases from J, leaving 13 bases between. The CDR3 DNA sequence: TGTGCCAGCAGTGGCGACATGTACAGTGAAAAACTGTTTTTT. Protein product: CASSGDMYSEKLFF. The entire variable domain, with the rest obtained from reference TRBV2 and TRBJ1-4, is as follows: EPEVTQTPSHQVTQMGQEVILRCVPISNHLYFYWYRQILGQKVEFLVSFYNNEISEKSEIFDDQFSVERPDGSNFTLKIRSTKLEDSAMYFCASSGDMYSEKLFFGSGTQLSVL.

The CDR3 spells CASTGASGTWETQYF. The CDR3, as DNA: TGCGCCTCGACCGGGGCTAGCGGGACGTGGGAGACCCAGTACTTC. The chain has TRBV5-1 and TRBJ2-5; TRBD2 aligns across 9 bases. The CDR3 is made up of 15 amino acids. Trimming at V came to 10 bases and at J to 5 bases, leaving 15 bases not matched to a gene. The germline gives CDR1 SGHRS, CDR2 YFSETQ.

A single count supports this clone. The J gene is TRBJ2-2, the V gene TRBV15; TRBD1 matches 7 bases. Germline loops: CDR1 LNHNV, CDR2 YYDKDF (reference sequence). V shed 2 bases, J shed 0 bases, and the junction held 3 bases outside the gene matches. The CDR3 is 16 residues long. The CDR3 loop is CATSRYQGANTGELFF. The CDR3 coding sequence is TGTGCCACCAGCAGATACCAGGGGGCGAACACCGGGGAGCTGTTTTTT. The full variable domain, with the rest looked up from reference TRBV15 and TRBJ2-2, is DAMVIQNPRYQVTQFGKPVTLSCSQTLNHNVMYWYQQKSSQAPKLLFHYYDKDFNNEADTPDNFQSRRPNTSFCFLDIRSPGLGDTAMYLCATSRYQGANTGELFFGEGSRLTVL.

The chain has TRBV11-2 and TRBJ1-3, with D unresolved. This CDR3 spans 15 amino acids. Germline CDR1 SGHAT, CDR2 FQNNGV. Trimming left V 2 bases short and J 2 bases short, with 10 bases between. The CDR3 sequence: CASSLYPGTGNTIYF. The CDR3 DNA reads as TGTGCCAGCAGCTTATATCCGGGGACTGGAAACACCATATATTTT.